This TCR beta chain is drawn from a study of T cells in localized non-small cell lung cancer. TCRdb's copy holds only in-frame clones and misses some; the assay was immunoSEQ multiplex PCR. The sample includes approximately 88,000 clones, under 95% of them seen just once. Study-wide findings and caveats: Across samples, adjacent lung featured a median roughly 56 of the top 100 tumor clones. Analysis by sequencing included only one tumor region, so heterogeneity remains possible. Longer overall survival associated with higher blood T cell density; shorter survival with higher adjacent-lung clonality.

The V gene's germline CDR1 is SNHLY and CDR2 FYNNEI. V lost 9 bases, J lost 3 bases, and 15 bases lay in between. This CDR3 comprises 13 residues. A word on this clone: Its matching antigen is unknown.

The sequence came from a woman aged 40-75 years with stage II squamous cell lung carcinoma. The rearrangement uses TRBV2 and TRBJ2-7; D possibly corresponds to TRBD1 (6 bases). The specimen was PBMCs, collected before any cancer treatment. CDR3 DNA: TGTGCCAGTGAACAGGGTGTGGGCTACGAGCAGTACTTC. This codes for CASEQGVGYEQYF.